This TCR beta chain emerged from a study of cytomegalovirus exposure and HLA in healthy donors. The CDR3 consists of 15 residues. Trimming took 3 bases from V and 4 from J; bases not matched to a gene: 1. Germline CDR1 is SNHLY and CDR2 is FYNNEI. Primers: 60 Vbeta forward and 13 Jbeta reverse. Sequencing used immunoSEQ multiplex PCR; TCRdb keeps in-frame clones, though not all of them. The sample has 150,000 to 200,000 clones, 85% to 90% seen once. The sequence came from a woman under 30 in good health and CMV-seronegative. The specimen sequenced was PBMCs. The chain is built from TRBV2 and TRBJ2-1; TRBD2 matches at 12 bases. The DNA for the CDR3 is TGTGCCAGCAGTGATGGACTAGCGGGGTACAATGAGCAGTTCTTC. It encodes CASSDGLAGYNEQFF. The whole variable domain, filled in from reference TRBV2 and TRBJ2-1, reads EPEVTQTPSHQVTQMGQEVILRCVPISNHLYFYWYRQILGQKVEFLVSFYNNEISEKSEIFDDQFSVERPDGSNFTLKIRSTKLEDSAMYFCASSDGLAGYNEQFFGPGTRLTVL.